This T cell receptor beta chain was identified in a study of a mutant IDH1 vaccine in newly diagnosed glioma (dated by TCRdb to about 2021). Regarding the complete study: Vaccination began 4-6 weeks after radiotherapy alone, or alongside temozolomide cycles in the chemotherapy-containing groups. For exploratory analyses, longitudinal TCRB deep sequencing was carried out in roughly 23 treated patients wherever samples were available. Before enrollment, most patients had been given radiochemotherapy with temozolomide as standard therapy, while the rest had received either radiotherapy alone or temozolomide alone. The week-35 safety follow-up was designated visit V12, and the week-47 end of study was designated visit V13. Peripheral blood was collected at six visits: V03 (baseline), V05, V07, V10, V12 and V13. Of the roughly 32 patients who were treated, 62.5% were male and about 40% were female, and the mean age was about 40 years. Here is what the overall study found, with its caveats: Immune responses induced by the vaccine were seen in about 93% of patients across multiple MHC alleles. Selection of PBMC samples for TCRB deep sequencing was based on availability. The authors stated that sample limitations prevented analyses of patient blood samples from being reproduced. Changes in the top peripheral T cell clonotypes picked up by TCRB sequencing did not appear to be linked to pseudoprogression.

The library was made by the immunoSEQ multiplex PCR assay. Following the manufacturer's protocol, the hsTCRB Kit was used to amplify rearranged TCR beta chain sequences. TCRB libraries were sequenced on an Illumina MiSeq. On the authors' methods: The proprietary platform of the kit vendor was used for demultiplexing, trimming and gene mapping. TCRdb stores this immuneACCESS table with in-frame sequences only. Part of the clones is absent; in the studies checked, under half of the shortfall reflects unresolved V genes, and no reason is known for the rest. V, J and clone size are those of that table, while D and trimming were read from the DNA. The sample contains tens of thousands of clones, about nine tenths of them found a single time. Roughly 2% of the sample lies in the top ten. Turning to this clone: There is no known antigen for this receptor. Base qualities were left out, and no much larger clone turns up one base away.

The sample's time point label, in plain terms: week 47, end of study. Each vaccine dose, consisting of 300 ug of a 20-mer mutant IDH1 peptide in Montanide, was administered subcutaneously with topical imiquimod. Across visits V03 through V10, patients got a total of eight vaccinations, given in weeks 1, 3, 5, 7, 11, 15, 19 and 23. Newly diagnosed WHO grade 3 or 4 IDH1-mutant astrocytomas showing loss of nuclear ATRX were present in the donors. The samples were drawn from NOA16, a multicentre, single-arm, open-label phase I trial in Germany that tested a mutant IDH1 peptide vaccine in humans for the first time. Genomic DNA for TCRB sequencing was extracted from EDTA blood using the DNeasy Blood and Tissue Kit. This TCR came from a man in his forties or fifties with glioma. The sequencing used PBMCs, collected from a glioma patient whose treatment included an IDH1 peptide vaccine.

The DNA sequence reads TGTGCCAGCAGCTCGGGGGGACAGGGCTTACGCGGCTACACCTTC. It codes for CASSSGGQGLRGYTF. The V and J segments used are TRBV7-9 and TRBJ1-2, and TRBD1 matches 9 of the central bases. Its CDR3 holds 15 amino acids, cysteine through phenylalanine. Only the CDR3 portion is preserved as DNA: 45 bases, with reading frame beginning at the first base. For this chain, trimming is 4 bases at the V end and 8 bases at the J end, and the number of junction bases without a gene match is 11. CDR1 and CDR2 (SEHNR, FQNEAQ) derive from the germline V gene (reference sequence).